This T cell receptor (beta chain) was found in a study of T cell responses to AZD1222 COVID-19 vaccine. Study-level results: Distributed over spike, vaccine-associated CD4 TCRs predominated at 160-218 and 743-854. Clonal diversity was possibly underestimated, and white British individuals and females predominated among donors.

Pooled samples include second doses given at about 4 or 12 weeks. Germline CDR1 MNHEY, CDR2 SVGAGI. The CDR3 contains 14 residues. V was cut by 6 bases and J by 1 base, with 12 bases left in between. This table comes from immunoSEQ multiplex PCR, and its TCRdb copy is limited to in-frame clones, with some not included. Of roughly 110,000 clones listed, around nine tenths are singletons. Note on this clone: Its specificity is not known.

This TCR was recovered from an adult who received the AZD1222 COVID-19 vaccine. The gene calls are TRBV6-5 and TRBJ1-1, with TRBD1 as a possible D gene (6 bases). The starting material was peripheral blood, obtained 28 days after the second AZD1222 dose. CDR3 bases: TGTGCCAGCAGCCCAAACAGGGAGAACACTGAAGCTTTCTTT. Protein sequence: CASSPNRENTEAFF.